Here is one T cell receptor beta chain with its context. No antigen is known for it. This CDR3 comprises 14 residues. The V gene lost 5 bases and the J gene lost 0 bases, with 10 bases spanning the gap. Germline V gives CDR1 LGHNT, CDR2 FRNRAP. This entry belongs to a study of cytomegalovirus exposure and HLA in healthy donors. Notes on the study in general: The authors later linked a missense DCLRE1C variant to TCR beta V- and J-gene trimming.

PCR was performed using 60 Vbeta and 13 Jbeta primers. TCRdb's copy holds only in-frame clones and misses some; the assay was immunoSEQ multiplex PCR. The sample shows over 150,000 clones, around 75% of them seen only once. Sequences were obtained from PBMCs. The clonotype comes from a human donor in good health. This chain joins TRBV12-5 and TRBJ1-1, with D possibly TRBD1 on 6 matching bases. The CDR3 spells CASGLGALNTEAFF. The CDR3 bases are TGTGCTAGTGGTCTGGGGGCCTTGAACACTGAAGCTTTCTTT.